Following are 18 T cell receptor beta chains from one sample sequenced in a study of beta chain features in type 1 diabetes. cDNA synthesis used the whole RNA isolate, giving expressed TCRB sequences. Clones were read by immunoSEQ multiplex PCR, and TCRdb kept only the in-frame ones, dropping some. The data contain around 300,000 clones, under 8.5% of them singletons. Sequencing was carried out using central memory CD4+ T cells from blood. Every receptor here comes from a woman aged 18-29 years in good health.

This clone was counted ten times or more. V usage is TRBV25-1 and J usage is TRBJ2-1; weak D call: TRBD2 (6 bases). Germline CDR1 reads MGHDK; CDR2 reads SYGVNS. The CDR3 is made up of 17 amino acids. Deletions cut 6 bases from V and 0 bases from J, with 18 bases between. The CDR3 coding sequence is TGTGCCAGCAGCGCTCTGGCGGGGCTCAGCTCCTACAATGAGCAGTTCTTC. Protein sequence: CASSALAGLSSYNEQFF.

The CDR3 loop reads CAWSVGQTRGEKLFF. The DNA for the CDR3 is TGTGCCTGGAGTGTAGGCCAGACGCGAGGTGAAAAACTGTTTTTT. The V gene is TRBV30, the J gene TRBJ1-4; D ambiguous. This CDR3 comprises 15 residues. Trimming shortened V by 0 bases and J by 7 bases, and 15 bases separated the two germline ends. CDR1 is GTSNPN, CDR2 SVGIG, per germline (reference sequence).

This clone was seen a handful of times. The rearrangement joins TRBV27 to TRBJ2-7, with 7 bases that match TRBD1. V lost 5 bases to trimming and J lost 0 bases; unmatched junction nucleotides: 7. The CDR3 length is 15 residues. Germline V gives CDR1 MNHEY, CDR2 SMNVEV (reference sequence). The CDR3 DNA sequence: TGTGCCAGCAGTCGATCGACAGGGCCCTCCTACGAGCAGTACTTC. Its protein is CASSRSTGPSYEQYF.

Only a few counts were recorded for this clone. The chain carries TRBV5-6 and TRBJ1-1, with TRBD1 matching 8 bases. CDR3 length: 13 amino acids. V was clipped by 0 bases and J by 6 bases; unmatched bases: 1. The germline V gene encodes CDR1 SGHDT and CDR2 YYEEEE. As DNA, the CDR3 is TGTGCCAGCAGCTTGGACAGGGGGGCTGAAGCTTTCTTT. As protein: CASSLDRGAEAFF.

In its sample, this clone was seen a few times. J is TRBJ2-2 and V is TRBV4-2; 7 bases agree with TRBD2. CDR1 LGHNA and CDR2 YNFKEQ come from the germline V gene. The V segment lost 1 base and the J segment 6 bases; nucleotides outside the gene matches: 11. The CDR3 is made up of 17 amino acids. The CDR3 DNA follows: TGTGCCAGCAGCCAAGTTAGGGCGGGAGCGGTAGCCGGGGAGCTGTTTTTT. It yields the protein CASSQVRAGAVAGELFF.

The J gene is TRBJ1-2, the V gene TRBV4-2; D gene unclear. The CDR3 length is 12 residues. Between the trimmed V and J ends, which lost 8 bases and 8 bases, there was a span of 15 bases. Germline lookup yields CDR1 LGHNA and CDR2 YNFKEQ. The CDR3 nucleotides are TGTGCCAGCGCCGACCGTCAGGACGGCTACACCTTC. Its translation is CASADRQDGYTF.

The table lists this clone with a few counts. The chain joins TRBV25-1 to TRBJ1-2, with 10 bases lining up with TRBD1. Germline CDR1 MGHDK, CDR2 SYGVNS. J lost 8 bases, V lost 5 bases, and 8 bases had no gene match. This CDR3 has 14 residues. CDR3 in amino acids: CASSPPGTGVGYTF. The CDR3 DNA reads TGTGCCAGCAGTCCGCCCGGGACAGGGGTCGGCTACACCTTC.

The chain has TRBV9 and TRBJ1-6; D might be TRBD1 (6 bases). CDR3 length: 13 residues. The germline V and J ends were trimmed by 7 bases and 11 bases, with 16 bases remaining between them. Germline V CDR1 and CDR2: SGDLS, YYNGEE. CDR3 amino acids: CASGATGLAPLHF. Written as DNA, the CDR3 is TGTGCCAGCGGGGCAACAGGGCTGGCACCCCTCCACTTT.

This clone has just a few counts. The chain couples TRBV6-6 to TRBJ1-4, with a possible D match to TRBD1 (6 bases). V gave up 7 bases and J gave up 0 bases, with 9 bases separating them. Germline CDR1 is MNHNY and CDR2 is SVGAGI (reference sequence). The CDR3 extends over 14 amino acids. CDR3 region: CASKPGATNEKLFF. The CDR3 DNA sequence: TGTGCCAGCAAACCAGGGGCAACTAATGAAAAACTGTTTTTT.

This clone was detected only a few times. J is TRBJ2-5 and V is TRBV5-1, with 9 bases fitting TRBD1. The ends lost 5 bases at V and 4 bases at J; junction bases unmatched: 9. Germline V gene data show CDR1 as SGHRS and CDR2 as YFSETQ. The CDR3 loop spans 15 amino acids. The CDR3 coding sequence is TGCGCCAGCAGACCCGGCGGACAGGGGATAGAGACCCAGTACTTC. It translates to CASRPGGQGIETQYF.

In this sample, this clone turned up a few times. This rearrangement joins TRBV6-6 to TRBJ2-5, with 7 positions matching TRBD2. The CDR3 sequence is 13 residues long. V shed 9 bases, J shed 1 base, and the junction held 5 bases outside the gene matches. CDR1 is MNHNY, CDR2 SVGAGI, per germline (reference sequence). CDR3 in amino acids: CASLRGTQETQYF. CDR3 in DNA: TGTGCCAGTCTGCGGGGGACCCAAGAGACCCAGTACTTC.

The J gene is TRBJ1-1, the V gene TRBV7-9; D is perhaps TRBD1 (6 bases). CDR1 and CDR2 (germline): SEHNR, FQNEAQ (reference sequence). V gave up 5 bases and J gave up 6 bases, with 7 bases separating them. The CDR3 length is 11 residues. This chain's CDR3 is CASSRTAEAFF. CDR3 DNA: TGTGCCAGCAGCAGGACAGCTGAAGCTTTCTTT.

Many counts were recorded for this clone. The gene calls are TRBV7-9 and TRBJ1-4; 7 bases fit TRBD1. CDR1 is SEHNR, CDR2 FQNEAQ, per germline (reference sequence). V lost 2 bases and J lost 7; bases outside the gene matches: 7. The CDR3 extends over 15 amino acids. The CDR3 reads CASSLQAQGSEKLFF. The CDR3 DNA is TGTGCCAGCAGCTTACAAGCACAGGGGTCTGAAAAACTGTTTTTT.

The table lists this clone with a count of one. The chain joins TRBV7-9 to TRBJ2-7; 8 bases match TRBD1. The CDR3 has 15 residues. Germline V lookup: CDR1 SEHNR, CDR2 FQNEAQ (reference sequence). Losses at the gene ends were 8 bases for V and 0 bases for J; bases not matched to a gene: 9. CDR3: CASHYGTGDSYEQYF. The CDR3 nucleotides read TGTGCCAGCCACTACGGGACAGGCGACTCCTACGAGCAGTACTTC.

The sample holds a few counts of this clone. The chain recombines TRBV10-3 with TRBJ2-3, with unresolved D. Trimming took 2 bases from V and 4 from J, leaving 10 bases between them. The CDR3 loop spans 14 amino acids. Germline V gives CDR1 ENHRY, CDR2 SYGVKD. CDR3 sequence (DNA): TGTGCCATCAGTGAGGATTTCGCCTCAGATACGCAGTATTTT. As protein: CAISEDFASDTQYF.

V and J are TRBV14 and TRBJ1-1; D ambiguous. CDR1 and CDR2 from the germline V gene are SGHDN and FVKESK. The germline V and J ends were trimmed by 0 bases and 5 bases, with 7 bases remaining between them. The CDR3 has 13 residues. For the CDR3, the DNA is TGTGCCAGCAGCCAAGATAGGGATACTGAAGCTTTCTTT. It yields the protein CASSQDRDTEAFF.

This chain links TRBV19 with TRBJ2-1, with 7 positions matching TRBD1. V shed 7 bases and J 4 bases; nucleotides not matched to a gene: 19. The CDR3 contains 18 residues. Germline V CDR1 and CDR2: LNHDA, SQIVND (reference sequence). CDR3 sequence: CASTPAPRGSSRYNEQFF. CDR3 DNA: TGTGCCAGTACCCCCGCACCCAGGGGGAGTTCAAGGTACAATGAGCAGTTCTTC.

The CDR3 here is CSVVARGETQYF. In DNA, the CDR3 is TGCAGCGTTGTTGCCAGGGGGGAGACCCAGTACTTC. The rearrangement links TRBV29-1 to TRBJ2-5, with TRBD1 identical over 7 bases. The V and J ends lost 4 bases and 5 bases, in that order; junction bases with no gene match: 4. CDR3 size: 12 residues. CDR1 and CDR2 from the germline V gene are SQVTM and ANQGSEA.